This T cell receptor (beta chain) appears in the sequencing data of a study of T cells after yellow fever vaccination. Study-wide background: For low cell numbers, libraries were made with SMART-Seq v4 Ultra Low Input.

Each CDR3 protein is one row after TCRdb ran MiXCR on the 5' RACE reads. The sample has roughly 340,000 distinct CDR3 sequences, 7.5% to 9% seen once. This clonotype was observed a handful of times. This receptor was identified in a man aged 18 to 30 who received the YFV17D yellow fever vaccine. The source was PBMCs, collected on the day of the first yellow fever vaccination.

The CDR3 region has the DNA TGTGCCAGCAGCTCGGCCGGGGGATTTTATGGCTACACCTTC. This gives the protein CASSSAGGFYGYTF. V usage is TRBV7-9 and J usage is TRBJ1-2; a possible D gene is TRBD1 (5 bases). The CDR3 loop spans 14 amino acids. Trimming took 4 bases from V and 5 from J, leaving 14 bases between them. From germline, CDR1 is SEHNR and CDR2 FQNEAQ (reference sequence).